These T cell receptor beta chains were read from a single sample in a study of shared clonotypes between healthy human individuals. TCRdb keeps only in-frame clones here, not all; method: immunoSEQ multiplex PCR. This table has over 2 million clones, about 94% appearing once. The material sequenced was naive CD8+ T cells sorted from blood. These receptors all stem from a man aged 18 to 30 in good health. Both conserved end residues are part of each CDR3. D genes are given only for firm matches. Expanded clones are given a class, and other clones once, few, many or no size at all.

J: TRBJ2-1; D: TRBD1; size: .; V: TRBV2; CDR3: CASRGPDRVTYNEQFF; DNA: TGTGCCAGCCGCGGGCCCGACAGGGTTACCTACAATGAGCAGTTCTTC
J: TRBJ2-7; D: TRBD2; size: .; V: TRBV30; CDR3: CAWRTLAGDEQYF; DNA: TGTGCCTGGAGGACGCTAGCGGGTGACGAGCAGTACTTC
J: TRBJ2-2; D: .; size: .; V: TRBV30; CDR3: CAWTLLGNTGELFF; DNA: TGTGCCTGGACCCTTTTAGGGAACACCGGGGAGCTGTTTTTT
J: TRBJ2-2; D: .; size: .; V: TRBV14; CDR3: CASSQEQQDYTGELFF; DNA: TGTGCCAGCAGCCAAGAGCAACAGGACTACACCGGGGAGCTGTTTTTT
J: TRBJ2-5; D: TRBD1; size: .; V: TRBV11-3; CDR3: CASSLDRIEGAGETQYF; DNA: TGTGCCAGCAGCTTAGATCGGATTGAGGGGGCTGGGGAGACCCAGTACTTC
J: TRBJ2-7; D: TRBD1; size: few; V: TRBV15; CDR3: CATSPWTGGSEQYF; DNA: TGTGCCACCAGCCCTTGGACAGGGGGCAGCGAGCAGTACTTC
J: TRBJ1-1; D: TRBD1; size: .; V: TRBV27; CDR3: CASRPTGALLEAFF; DNA: TGTGCCAGCAGGCCCACAGGGGCGCTTCTTGAAGCTTTCTTT
J: TRBJ2-5; D: .; size: .; V: TRBV10-2; CDR3: CASSESSRGGETQYF; DNA: TGCGCCAGCAGTGAGTCGTCGAGAGGGGGAGAGACCCAGTACTTC
J: TRBJ2-1; D: .; size: .; V: TRBV5-6; CDR3: CASSLARGYNEQFF; DNA: TGTGCCAGCAGCTTGGCGCGGGGCTACAATGAGCAGTTCTTC
J: TRBJ1-1; D: .; size: .; V: TRBV29-1; CDR3: CSVESENTEAFF; DNA: TGCAGCGTTGAATCGGAGAACACTGAAGCTTTCTTT
J: TRBJ2-1; D: TRBD1; size: once; V: TRBV5-1; CDR3: CASSVGQGLVNEQFF; DNA: TGCGCCAGCAGCGTGGGACAGGGGCTAGTCAATGAGCAGTTCTTC
J: TRBJ1-3; D: .; size: .; V: TRBV21-1; CDR3: CASSKAEGSSGNTIYF; DNA: TGTGCCAGCAGCAAAGCGGAGGGATCCTCTGGAAACACCATATATTTT